This T cell receptor beta chain was sequenced during a study of blood T cell repertoires in COVID-19. Study as a whole: Both acute and convalescent COVID-19 samples were obtained from the United States, Italy and Spain.

During active infection, Seattle patients enrolled and were then monitored through disease. V lost 11 bases and J lost 7; bases outside the gene matches: 7. CDR3 size: 11 residues. Germline V gene data show CDR1 as SGHTA and CDR2 as FQGNSA. Per the authors' pipeline: Reference gene primer amplification yielded estimated nucleated cell counts. The data were produced by immunoSEQ multiplex PCR, yet TCRdb's version contains in-frame clones alone and is incomplete. For V, J and clone size, that table is used; D and trimming come from the DNA. Of under 250,000 clones in the sample, roughly 85% are singletons; the top ten hold 2% to 3%.

This sequence originates from a woman between 70 and 85 years old with COVID-19, enrolled during active disease. The genes are TRBV7-2 and TRBJ2-7; the match to TRBD2 covers 8 bases. The specimen was peripheral blood. CDR3 amino acids: CASGGAREQYF. In DNA, the CDR3 is TGTGCCTCGGGGGGGGCAAGGGAGCAGTACTTC.